This T cell receptor (beta chain) derives from a study of CD8 T cells in ankylosing spondylitis. Trimming took off 7 bases at V and 10 bases at J, with 17 bases between the two ends. CDR3 size: 14 residues. This clonotype was recorded many times. What it binds is not known. Study results and caveats: Clones tied to disease were said to be significantly enriched in matched ankylosing spondylitis synovial fluid.

Libraries of TCR beta came from quantitative 5'-RACE with molecular barcodes. Each CDR3 protein gets one entry after TCRdb re-called the 5' RACE reads with MiXCR. The data show approximately 100,000 distinct CDR3 sequences, nearly 25% seen once. This chain connects TRBV12-3 or TRBV12-4 to TRBJ1-6; tentatively, D is TRBD1 (5 bases). The clonotype was recovered from a male donor with ankylosing spondylitis. The source material was synovial fluid, either unsorted or a sorted T cell fraction (not recorded which). Here the CDR3 DNA reads TGTGCCAGCACCCCCACTGGAAAGGGGTCACCCCTCCACTTT. Residues: CASTPTGKGSPLHF.